These T cell receptor beta chains were read from a single sample in a study of OX40 agonist ivuxolimab in advanced cancers. TCRdb's copy holds only in-frame clones and misses some; the assay was immunoSEQ multiplex PCR. The table shows some 44,000 clones, with 82% occurring only once. The sequences come from CD4+ or CD8+ T cells sorted from blood, collected in a trial of the OX40 agonist ivuxolimab. These receptors all come from an adult with an advanced solid tumor such as melanoma, head and neck, liver or kidney cancer. CDR3s include the opening cysteine and the closing phenylalanine or tryptophan. The D gene is left open where the match is weak. Clone size is stated in some rows and not others, as once, few, many or a class when expanded.

j_call clone_size d_call v_call cdr3_nt cdr3_aa
TRBJ1-5 once TRBD1 TRBV27 TGTGCCAGCAGCGACAGGGACAATCAGCCCCAGCATTTT CASSDRDNQPQHF
TRBJ1-3 - - TRBV27 TGTGCCAGCAGTTTATGGGGCGGAGGGGGAAACACCATATATTTT CASSLWGGGGNTIYF
TRBJ2-1 - TRBD2 TRBV6-5 TGTGCCAGCAGCCCCGGGAGCGGGAGTAATTATGAGCAGTTCTTC CASSPGSGSNYEQFF
TRBJ2-1 - TRBD2 TRBV4-1 TGCGCCAGCAGCCAAGAGTTGGTAGCGGGGTCTGGGGGGCAGTTCTTC CASSQELVAGSGGQFF
TRBJ2-3 - - TRBV7-3 TGTGCCAGCAACCGGGATCTCACAGATACGCAGTATTTT CASNRDLTDTQYF
TRBJ1-2 - TRBD1 TRBV29-1 TGCAGCGTTGAAGGGACAGGGTGGGGCTACACCTTC CSVEGTGWGYTF
TRBJ2-1 - TRBD2 TRBV29-1 TGCAGCGTTGTGAGTGGACTAGCGGGAGTGAGTGAGCAGTTCTTC CSVVSGLAGVSEQFF
TRBJ2-7 - - TRBV11-2 TGTGCCAGCAGGTTTCTCCAGGGTACCGGCGAGCAGTACTTC CASRFLQGTGEQYF
TRBJ2-6 - - TRBV7-9 TGTGCCAGCAGCTTCACTTCCTCTGGGGCCAACGTCCTGACTTTC CASSFTSSGANVLTF
TRBJ1-5 few - TRBV7-9 TGTGCCAGCAGTAAGTACGGGGTTGGACAGCCCCAGCATTTT CASSKYGVGQPQHF
TRBJ2-7 - - TRBV14 TGTGCCAGCAGCCAAGATTTGGTATTGGAGCAGTACTTC CASSQDLVLEQYF
TRBJ1-5 few TRBD1 TRBV9 TGTGCCAGCAGCGTAGGGGAGGGGGCCTATCAGCCCCAGCATTTT CASSVGEGAYQPQHF
TRBJ2-1 - - TRBV13 TGTGCCAGCAGCACCCGTAATGAGCAGTTCTTC CASSTRNEQFF
TRBJ1-5 - - TRBV19 TGTGCCAGTAGTATTGGGGCGGGGGGCCAGCCCCAGCATTTT CASSIGAGGQPQHF
TRBJ2-2 - - TRBV6-5 TGTGCCAGCAGCGACTCCACCGGGGAGCTGTTTTTT CASSDSTGELFF
TRBJ1-3 - TRBD1 TRBV5-1 TGCGCCAGCAGCCCGGCCCCCTTTTTTTCCGGGACAGGGGCTGGAAACACCATATATTTT CASSPAPFFSGTGAGNTIYF
TRBJ2-1 - TRBD2 TRBV19 TGTGCCAGTAGGAACACGGGACTAGCGGGTTCATTCAATGAGCAGTTCTTC CASRNTGLAGSFNEQFF